The 19 T cell receptor beta chains listed next were all sequenced from one sample in a study of CD8+ T cells in alopecia areata. cDNA reverse transcribed from extracted RNA served as the sequencing template. Repertoires were generated with immunoSEQ multiplex PCR, while TCRdb's copy carries only in-frame clones and drops some. The data contain about 74,000 clones, roughly 30% of them singletons. Treatment here: oral pan-JAK inhibitor, 5-10 mg twice daily. This specimen was CD8+ T cells sorted from blood, taken at week 4, from a patient treated with tofacitinib. The receptors shown here come from a human donor with alopecia areata.

This clone was seen a few times. The rearrangement links TRBV14 to TRBJ2-1, with TRBD2 matching over 7 bases. The J segment lost 5 bases and the V segment lost 0 bases, leaving 7 bases of the junction unmatched. The germline V gene encodes CDR1 SGHDN and CDR2 FVKESK. CDR3 length: 16 residues. CDR3 region: CASSQDRGGSNNEQFF. CDR3 bases: TGTGCCAGCAGCCAAGATCGGGGCGGGAGTAACAATGAGCAGTTCTTC.

The chain employs TRBV29-1 and TRBJ1-2; the D gene is possibly TRBD1 (5 bases). Trimming stripped 5 bases from V and 4 bases from J, with 14 bases between. Germline V gives CDR1 SQVTM, CDR2 ANQGSEA. The CDR3 is made up of 13 amino acids. CDR3 DNA sequence: TGCAGCGTTCCCCCCCGGGGCCCCTATGGCTACACCTTC. Encoded protein: CSVPPRGPYGYTF.

A few counts support this clone. The CDR3 DNA follows: TGCGCCAGCAGCCAAGACGGGAGAGGAGCTTTCTTT. Translated: CASSQDGRGAFF. The chain combines TRBV4-3 with TRBJ1-1; no firm D call. The CDR3 has 12 amino acids. The germline V gene has CDR1 LGHNA and CDR2 YSLEER. Trimming removed 0 bases at V and 10 bases at J, with 9 bases between.

The chain employs TRBV6-4 and TRBJ2-3; 12 nucleotides agree with TRBD2. This CDR3 is 15 amino acids long. V lost 2 bases, J lost 5 bases, and 2 bases stayed unmatched. Germline V gene data show CDR1 as MRHNA and CDR2 as SNTAGT. The DNA for the CDR3 is TGTGCCAGCAGTGACCTAGCGGGAGGGGGAGATACGCAGTATTTT. Translating gives CASSDLAGGGDTQYF.

DNA for the CDR3: TGCAGCGTTGAGCCGGGCGGCGGCGGGCAGTACTTC. Translating it yields CSVEPGGGGQYF. The rearrangement uses TRBV29-1 and TRBJ2-7; D call uncertain. The CDR3 totals 12 residues. CDR1 and CDR2 from the germline V gene are SQVTM and ANQGSEA. Trimming removed 3 bases at V and 9 bases at J, with 15 bases between.

The chain is built from TRBV29-1 and TRBJ2-7; 10 nucleotides align to TRBD1. The germline V gene has CDR1 SQVTM and CDR2 ANQGSEA. Losses at the gene ends were 6 bases for V and 2 bases for J; bases not matched to a gene: 7. CDR3 size: 14 residues. CDR3: CSVRDRGSAYEQYF. The CDR3 DNA sequence: TGCAGCGTAAGGGACAGGGGCTCTGCCTACGAGCAGTACTTC.

This clone was seen more than once but under ten times. This chain joins TRBV9 and TRBJ2-7; TRBD2 might be the D (6 bases). Germline loops: CDR1 SGDLS, CDR2 YYNGEE. The CDR3 sequence is 15 residues long. V lost 0 bases to trimming and J lost 2 bases, with 12 bases between them. CDR3 loop: CASSVGELAPYEQYF. In DNA, the CDR3 is TGTGCCAGCAGCGTAGGGGAACTAGCCCCCTACGAGCAGTACTTC.

The chain joins TRBV13 to TRBJ2-7; 7 bases agree with TRBD2. The CDR3 has 15 residues. The ends lost 1 base at V and 9 bases at J; junction bases unmatched: 12. Germline lookup yields CDR1 PRHDT and CDR2 FYEKMQ (reference sequence). The CDR3 loop reads CASSLEGGSSTGQYF. The CDR3, as DNA: TGTGCCAGCAGCTTAGAAGGCGGGAGCTCCACCGGGCAGTACTTC.

The chain links TRBV4-1 to TRBJ2-1; D unclear. The CDR3 is made up of 12 amino acids. The germline gives CDR1 MGHRA, CDR2 YSYEKL. V shed 1 base and J shed 8 bases, with 6 bases lying between them. The CDR3 region is CASSQGPYEQFF. CDR3 nucleotide sequence: TGCGCCAGCAGCCAAGGACCGTATGAGCAGTTCTTC.

This chain links TRBV6-5 with TRBJ2-1, with a possible D match to TRBD2 (5 bases). The ends were cut back, 8 bases at V and 0 bases at J, with 14 bases in the middle. This CDR3 comprises 15 residues. Germline V lookup: CDR1 MNHEY, CDR2 SVGAGI. The CDR3: CASRTGGYSYNEQFF. In DNA, the CDR3 is TGTGCCAGCCGTACGGGCGGGTACTCCTACAATGAGCAGTTCTTC.

The V call is TRBV11-2, the J call TRBJ2-5; D uncertain. The V and J ends lost 3 bases and 3 bases respectively, with 5 bases between them. The CDR3 covers 12 residues. The germline CDR1 and CDR2 sequences are SGHAT and FQNNGV. Here the CDR3 reads CASSLSEETQYF. CDR3 in DNA: TGTGCCAGCAGCTTGAGCGAAGAGACCCAGTACTTC.

This clone has a handful of counts. The chain is built from TRBV6-5 and TRBJ1-4; D unresolved. V gave up 5 bases and J gave up 11 bases, with 15 bases separating them. The CDR3 length is 13 residues. Germline V gives CDR1 MNHEY, CDR2 SVGAGI. The CDR3 here is CASSRSMGRKLFF. The CDR3 DNA follows: TGTGCCAGCAGTAGGTCCATGGGAAGGAAACTGTTTTTT.

This rearrangement joins TRBV7-8 to TRBJ2-4, with D possibly TRBD2 on 5 matching bases. This CDR3 comprises 16 residues. Trimming pared 5 bases from V and 3 bases from J, leaving 17 bases between. Germline V CDR1 and CDR2: SGHVS, FQNEAQ. CDR3 sequence (DNA): TGTGCCAGCAGCGTCGGGCCTCGGGATTACAAAAACATTCAGTACTTC. Translated, it gives CASSVGPRDYKNIQYF.

The V call is TRBV29-1, the J call TRBJ1-2; 7 bases fit TRBD1. CDR3 size: 13 residues. Germline V CDR1 and CDR2: SQVTM, ANQGSEA. The ends lost 8 bases at V and 5 bases at J; junction bases unmatched: 11. The CDR3 region is CSIILQGQYGYTF. The CDR3 DNA reads TGCAGCATAATCTTACAGGGACAGTATGGCTACACCTTC.

The chain carries TRBV20-1 and TRBJ2-1; tentative D call: TRBD2 (6 bases). The CDR3 runs to 11 residues. The germline V gene has CDR1 DFQATT and CDR2 SNEGSKA (reference sequence). The CDR3 loop reads CRADYFNEQFF. The CDR3 DNA reads TGCAGGGCGGACTACTTCAATGAGCAGTTCTTC.

This clone was detected only a few times. The chain has TRBV7-6 and TRBJ2-5; D tentatively fits TRBD1 or TRBD2 (5 bases each). This CDR3 is built from 15 residues. The V gene lost 4 bases and the J gene lost 3 bases, with 15 bases spanning the gap. Germline V lookup: CDR1 SGHVS, CDR2 FNYEAQ. CDR3 nucleotide sequence: TGTGCCAGCAGCTCGCTCACCGGGACCAAAGAGACCCAGTACTTC. Its protein is CASSSLTGTKETQYF.

This chain joins TRBV29-1 and TRBJ1-2, with TRBD1 matching 8 bases. The CDR3 runs 15 residues. The V segment lost 6 bases and the J segment 2 bases; nucleotides outside the gene matches: 11. CDR1 and CDR2 from the germline V gene are SQVTM and ANQGSEA. CDR3 protein: CSVGTTGDTNYGYTF. The CDR3 DNA reads TGCAGCGTGGGGACGACAGGGGATACCAACTATGGCTACACCTTC.

The chain uses TRBV27 and TRBJ2-2; D gene ambiguous. CDR1 and CDR2 (germline): MNHEY, SMNVEV (reference sequence). The CDR3 contains 12 residues. V gave up 3 bases and J gave up 4 bases, with 3 bases separating them. CDR3 region: CASSFSTGELFF. DNA for the CDR3: TGTGCCAGCAGTTTTTCCACCGGGGAGCTGTTTTTT.

The sample holds a few counts of this clone. V usage is TRBV29-1 and J usage is TRBJ2-5; 8 positions match TRBD2. The J segment lost 5 bases and the V segment lost 4 bases, leaving 9 bases of the junction unmatched. In germline, CDR1 is SQVTM, CDR2 ANQGSEA. The length of the CDR3 is 14 residues. This CDR3 reads CSVVLAGSWETQYF. For the CDR3, the DNA is TGCAGCGTTGTATTAGCGGGAAGTTGGGAGACCCAGTACTTC. The whole variable domain, filled in from reference TRBV29-1 and TRBJ2-5, reads SAVISQKPSRDICQRGTSLTIQCQVDSQVTMMFWYRQQPGQSLTLIATANQGSEATYESGFVIDKFPISRPNLTFSTLTVSNMSPEDSSIYLCSVVLAGSWETQYFGPGTRLLVL.